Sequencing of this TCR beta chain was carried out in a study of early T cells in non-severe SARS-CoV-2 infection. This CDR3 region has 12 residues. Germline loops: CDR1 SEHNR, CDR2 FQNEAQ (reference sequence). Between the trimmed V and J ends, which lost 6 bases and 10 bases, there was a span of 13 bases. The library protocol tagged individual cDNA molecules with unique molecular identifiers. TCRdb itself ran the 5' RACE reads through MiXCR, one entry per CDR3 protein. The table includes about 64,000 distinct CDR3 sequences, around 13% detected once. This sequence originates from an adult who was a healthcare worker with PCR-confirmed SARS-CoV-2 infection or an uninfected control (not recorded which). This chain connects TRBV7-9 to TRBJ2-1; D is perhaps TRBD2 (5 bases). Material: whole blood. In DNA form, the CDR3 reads TGTGCCAGCAGTTTGGGTCCTAGCGAGCAGTTCTTC. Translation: CASSLGPSEQFF. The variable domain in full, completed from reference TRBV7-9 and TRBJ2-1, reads DTGVSQNPRHKITKRGQNVTFRCDPISEHNRLYWYRQTLGQGPEFLTYFQNEAQLEKSRLLSDRFSAERPKGSFSTLEIQRTEQGDSAMYLCASSLGPSEQFFGPGTRLTVL.